The clone carrying this T cell receptor beta chain has only a few counts. This record belongs to a study of blood T cell repertoires in COVID-19. Generated by immunoSEQ multiplex PCR, the TCRdb table keeps only in-frame clones and is missing some. Here the sample spans some 83,000 clones, around 84% being singletons. CDR1 is LGHNT, CDR2 FRNRAP, per germline. The CDR3 loop spans 14 amino acids. The ends were cut back, 7 bases at V and 2 bases at J, with 15 bases in the middle. This chain links TRBV12-5 with TRBJ2-7; a weak D match, TRBD1 (5 bases). This clonotype originated in a man aged 45-60 years with acute or convalescent COVID-19. Sequencing used peripheral blood. Written as DNA, the CDR3 is TGTGCTAGTGCCACCGATGGGGCAGCCTACGAGCAGTACTTC. Translation: CASATDGAAYEQYF.